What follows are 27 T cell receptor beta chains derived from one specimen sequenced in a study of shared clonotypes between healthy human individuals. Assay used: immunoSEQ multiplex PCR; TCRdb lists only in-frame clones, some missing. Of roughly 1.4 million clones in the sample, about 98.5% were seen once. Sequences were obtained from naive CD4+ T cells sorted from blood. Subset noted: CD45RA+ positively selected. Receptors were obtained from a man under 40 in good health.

The CDR3 nucleotides are TGTGCCAGCAGCTTGAGGCCTGATCAGCCCCAGCATTTT. This sequence encodes CASSLRPDQPQHF. The chain is built from TRBV5-6 and TRBJ1-5; D gene ambiguous. Germline V gene sequence: CDR1 SGHDT, CDR2 YYEEEE. Between the trimmed V and J ends, which lost 1 base and 5 bases, there was a span of 7 bases. The CDR3 consists of 13 residues.

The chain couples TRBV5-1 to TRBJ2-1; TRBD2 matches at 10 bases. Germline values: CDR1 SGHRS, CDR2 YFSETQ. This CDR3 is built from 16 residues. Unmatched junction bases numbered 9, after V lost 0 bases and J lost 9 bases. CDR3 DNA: TGCGCCAGCAGCTTGGCGACTAGCGGGCCCACAAGTGAGCAGTTCTTC. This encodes CASSLATSGPTSEQFF.

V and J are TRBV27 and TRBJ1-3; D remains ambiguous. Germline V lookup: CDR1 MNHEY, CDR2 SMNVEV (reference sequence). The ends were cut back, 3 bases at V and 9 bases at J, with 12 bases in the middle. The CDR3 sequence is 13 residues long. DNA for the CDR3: TGTGCCAGCAGTTTCGGGCCCAGTGGCACCATATATTTT. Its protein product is CASSFGPSGTIYF.

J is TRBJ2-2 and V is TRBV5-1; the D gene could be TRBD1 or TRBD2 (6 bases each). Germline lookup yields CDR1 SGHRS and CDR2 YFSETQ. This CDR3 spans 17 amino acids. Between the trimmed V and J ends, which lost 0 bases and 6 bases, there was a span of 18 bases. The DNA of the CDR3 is TGCGCCAGCAGCTTGGCCGGGGGCGGGTTTCGCCCCGGGGAGCTGTTTTTT. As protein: CASSLAGGGFRPGELFF.

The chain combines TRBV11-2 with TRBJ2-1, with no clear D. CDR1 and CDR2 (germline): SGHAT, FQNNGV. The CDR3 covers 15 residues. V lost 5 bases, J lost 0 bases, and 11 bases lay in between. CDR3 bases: TGTGCCAGCAGCCTACAGCCGAGCTCCTACAATGAGCAGTTCTTC. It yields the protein CASSLQPSSYNEQFF. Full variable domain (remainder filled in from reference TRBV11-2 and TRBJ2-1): EAGVAQSPRYKIIEKRQSVAFWCNPISGHATLYWYQQILGQGPKLLIQFQNNGVVDDSQLPKDRFSAERLKGVDSTLKIQPAKLEDSAVYLCASSLQPSSYNEQFFGPGTRLTVL.

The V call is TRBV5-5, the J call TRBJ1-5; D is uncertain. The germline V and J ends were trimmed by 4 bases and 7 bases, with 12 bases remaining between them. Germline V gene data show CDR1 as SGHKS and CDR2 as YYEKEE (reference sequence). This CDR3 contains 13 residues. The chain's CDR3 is CASSSIVEQPQHF. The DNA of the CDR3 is TGTGCCAGCAGCAGTATCGTTGAGCAGCCCCAGCATTTT.

In nucleotides, the CDR3 is TGTGCCAGCTCACCACCTGGGCCGACGGGACAAGAGACCCAGTACTTC. Translation: CASSPPGPTGQETQYF. V gene TRBV18 combines with J gene TRBJ2-5, with D perhaps matching TRBD2 (5 bases). Germline CDR1 KGHSH, CDR2 LQKENI. With 0 bases removed from V and 2 bases from J, the gap between germline ends came to 13 bases. This CDR3 is 16 amino acids long.

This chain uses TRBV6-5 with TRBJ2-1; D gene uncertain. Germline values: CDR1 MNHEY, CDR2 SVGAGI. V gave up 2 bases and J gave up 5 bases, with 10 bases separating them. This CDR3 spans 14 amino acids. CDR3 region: CASSYGPSNNEQFF. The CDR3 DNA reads TGTGCCAGCAGTTACGGTCCCAGCAACAATGAGCAGTTCTTC.

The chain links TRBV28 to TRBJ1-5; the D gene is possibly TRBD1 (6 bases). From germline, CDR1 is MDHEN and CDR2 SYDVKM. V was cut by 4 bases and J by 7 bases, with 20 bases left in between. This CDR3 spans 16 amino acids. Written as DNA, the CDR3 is TGTGCCAGCAGTTACCTGAAGTGGGGGCGGGACCAGCCCCAGCATTTT. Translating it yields CASSYLKWGRDQPQHF.

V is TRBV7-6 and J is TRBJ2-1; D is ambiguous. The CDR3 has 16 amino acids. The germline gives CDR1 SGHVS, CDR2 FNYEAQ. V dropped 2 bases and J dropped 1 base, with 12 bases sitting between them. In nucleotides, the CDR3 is TGTGCCAGCAGCTTAATCCCCGGTCAGTCCTACAATGAGCAGTTCTTC. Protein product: CASSLIPGQSYNEQFF.

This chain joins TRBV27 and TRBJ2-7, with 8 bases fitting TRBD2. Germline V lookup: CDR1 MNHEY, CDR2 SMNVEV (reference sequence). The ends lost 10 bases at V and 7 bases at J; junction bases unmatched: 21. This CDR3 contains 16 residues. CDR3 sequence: CATEPGGGRLWKEQYF. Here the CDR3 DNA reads TGTGCCACCGAACCTGGCGGGGGGAGACTCTGGAAAGAGCAGTACTTC.

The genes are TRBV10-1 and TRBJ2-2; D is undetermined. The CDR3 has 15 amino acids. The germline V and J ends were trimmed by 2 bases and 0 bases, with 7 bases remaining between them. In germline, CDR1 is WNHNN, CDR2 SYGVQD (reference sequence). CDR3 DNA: TGCGCCAGCAGTGAGCTAGTCGCGAACACCGGGGAGCTGTTTTTT. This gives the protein CASSELVANTGELFF.

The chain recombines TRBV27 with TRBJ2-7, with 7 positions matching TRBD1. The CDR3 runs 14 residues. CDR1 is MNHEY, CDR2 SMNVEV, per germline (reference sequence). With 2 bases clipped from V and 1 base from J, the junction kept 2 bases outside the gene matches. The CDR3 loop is CASSLTTGSYEQYF. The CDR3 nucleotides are TGTGCCAGCAGTTTAACGACAGGGTCCTACGAGCAGTACTTC.

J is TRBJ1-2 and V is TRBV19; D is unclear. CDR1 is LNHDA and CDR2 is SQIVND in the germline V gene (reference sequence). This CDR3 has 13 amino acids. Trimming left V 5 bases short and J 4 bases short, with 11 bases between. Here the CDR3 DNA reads TGTGCCAGTAGTCCCCCGGGGAGCTATGGCTACACCTTC. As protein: CASSPPGSYGYTF. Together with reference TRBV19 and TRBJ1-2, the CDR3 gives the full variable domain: DGGITQSPKYLFRKEGQNVTLSCEQNLNHDAMYWYRQDPGQGLRLIYYSQIVNDFQKGDIAEGYSVSREKKESFPLTVTSAQKNPTAFYLCASSPPGSYGYTFGSGTRLTVV.

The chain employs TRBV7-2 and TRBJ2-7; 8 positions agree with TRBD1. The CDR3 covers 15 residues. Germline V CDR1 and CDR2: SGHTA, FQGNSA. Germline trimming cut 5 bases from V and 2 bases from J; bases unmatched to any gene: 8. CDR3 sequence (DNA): TGTGCCAGCAGCGCCGATTGGACAGGGCCCTACGAGCAGTACTTC. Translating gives CASSADWTGPYEQYF.

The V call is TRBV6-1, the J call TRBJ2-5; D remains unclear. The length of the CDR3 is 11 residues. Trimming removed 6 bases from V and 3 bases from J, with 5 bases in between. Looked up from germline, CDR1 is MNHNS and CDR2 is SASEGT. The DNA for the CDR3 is TGTGCCAGCAGACAAAAAGAGACCCAGTACTTC. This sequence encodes CASRQKETQYF.

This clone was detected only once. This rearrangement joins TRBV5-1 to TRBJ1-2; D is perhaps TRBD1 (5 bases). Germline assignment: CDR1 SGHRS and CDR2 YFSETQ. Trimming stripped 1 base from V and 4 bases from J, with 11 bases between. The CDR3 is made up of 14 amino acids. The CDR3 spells CASSLPSGSYGYTF. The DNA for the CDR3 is TGCGCCAGCAGCTTGCCATCAGGGAGCTATGGCTACACCTTC.

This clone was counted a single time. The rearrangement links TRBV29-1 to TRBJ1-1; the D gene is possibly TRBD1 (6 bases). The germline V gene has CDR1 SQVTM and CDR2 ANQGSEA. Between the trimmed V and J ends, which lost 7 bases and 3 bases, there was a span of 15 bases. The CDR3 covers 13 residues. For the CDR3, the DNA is TGCAGCGCTCGTACAGGGTTTGACACTGAAGCTTTCTTT. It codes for CSARTGFDTEAFF.

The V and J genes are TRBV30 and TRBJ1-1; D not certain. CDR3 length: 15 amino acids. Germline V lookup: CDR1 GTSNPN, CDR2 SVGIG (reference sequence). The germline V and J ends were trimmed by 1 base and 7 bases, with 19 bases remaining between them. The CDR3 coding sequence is TGTGCCTGGAGTGGACGGGCAGCACCTCGGCTTGAAGCTTTCTTT. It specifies CAWSGRAAPRLEAFF.

The CDR3 sequence: CASSLRERDHNEQFF. In nucleotides, the CDR3 is TGTGCCAGCAGCCTCCGTGAGCGGGATCACAATGAGCAGTTCTTC. The chain links TRBV11-3 to TRBJ2-1, with 7 nucleotides matching TRBD2. This CDR3 is built from 15 residues. Germline CDR1 reads SGHNT; CDR2 reads YENEEA. Trimming took 5 bases from V and 5 from J; bases not matched to a gene: 9.

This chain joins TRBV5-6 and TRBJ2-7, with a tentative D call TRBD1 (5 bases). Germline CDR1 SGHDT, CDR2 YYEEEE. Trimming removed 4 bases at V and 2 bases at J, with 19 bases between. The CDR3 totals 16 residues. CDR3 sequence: CASSLGPRQGTYEQYF. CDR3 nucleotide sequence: TGTGCCAGCAGCCTGGGTCCAAGGCAGGGCACCTACGAGCAGTACTTC.

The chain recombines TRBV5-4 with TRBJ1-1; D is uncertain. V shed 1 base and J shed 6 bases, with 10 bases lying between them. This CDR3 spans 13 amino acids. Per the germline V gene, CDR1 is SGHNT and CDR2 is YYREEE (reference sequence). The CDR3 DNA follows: TGTGCCAGCAGCTTGATGGAGTCCGCTGAAGCTTTCTTT. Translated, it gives CASSLMESAEAFF.

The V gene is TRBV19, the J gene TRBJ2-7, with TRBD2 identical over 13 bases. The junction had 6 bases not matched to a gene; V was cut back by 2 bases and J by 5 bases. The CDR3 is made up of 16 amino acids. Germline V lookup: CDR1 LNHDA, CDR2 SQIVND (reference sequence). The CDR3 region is CASSIRLAGGSNEQYF. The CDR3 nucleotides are TGTGCCAGTAGTATACGACTAGCGGGAGGAAGCAACGAGCAGTACTTC.

The CDR3 is CASSAGGRTKNIQYF. CDR3 bases: TGTGCCAGCAGCGCAGGCGGGAGAACCAAAAACATTCAGTACTTC. This chain connects TRBV7-9 to TRBJ2-4; 7 nucleotides line up with TRBD2. This CDR3 contains 15 residues. With 5 bases clipped from V and 2 bases from J, the junction kept 6 bases outside the gene matches. Germline V gene data show CDR1 as SEHNR and CDR2 as FQNEAQ (reference sequence).

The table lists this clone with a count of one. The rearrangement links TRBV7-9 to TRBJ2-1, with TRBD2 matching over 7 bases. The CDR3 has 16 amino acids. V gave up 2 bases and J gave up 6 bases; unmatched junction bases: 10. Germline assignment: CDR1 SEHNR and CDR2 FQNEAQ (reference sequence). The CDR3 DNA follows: TGTGCCAGCAGCTTAACAGCGGGACTCGGGTCCAATGAGCAGTTCTTC. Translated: CASSLTAGLGSNEQFF. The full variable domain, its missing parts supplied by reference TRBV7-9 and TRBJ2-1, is DTGVSQNPRHKITKRGQNVTFRCDPISEHNRLYWYRQTLGQGPEFLTYFQNEAQLEKSRLLSDRFSAERPKGSFSTLEIQRTEQGDSAMYLCASSLTAGLGSNEQFFGPGTRLTVL.

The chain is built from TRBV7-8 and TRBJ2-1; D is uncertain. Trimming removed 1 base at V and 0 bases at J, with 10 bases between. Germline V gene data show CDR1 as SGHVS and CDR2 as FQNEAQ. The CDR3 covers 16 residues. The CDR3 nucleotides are TGTGCCAGCAGCTTAGGCGCGCCAAGCTCCTACAATGAGCAGTTCTTC. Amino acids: CASSLGAPSSYNEQFF.

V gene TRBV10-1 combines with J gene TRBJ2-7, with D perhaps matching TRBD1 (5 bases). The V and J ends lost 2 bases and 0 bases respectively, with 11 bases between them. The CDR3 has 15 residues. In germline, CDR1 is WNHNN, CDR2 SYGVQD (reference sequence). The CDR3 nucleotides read TGCGCCAGCAGTGAGGGGGCGGCTCCCTCCTACGAGCAGTACTTC. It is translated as CASSEGAAPSYEQYF.